What follows are 3 T cell receptor beta chains derived from one specimen sequenced in a study of cytomegalovirus exposure and HLA in healthy donors. In the PCR, 60 Vbeta and 13 Jbeta primers were used. Assay used: immunoSEQ multiplex PCR; TCRdb lists only in-frame clones, some missing. The sample yields about 85,000 clones, 75% to 90% seen once. Sequencing was performed on PBMCs. The receptors were sampled from a man between 45 and 60 years old in good health and CMV-seropositive.

J is TRBJ1-2 and V is TRBV15; weak D call: TRBD1 (6 bases). V lost 4 bases, J lost 4 bases, and 16 bases lay in between. This CDR3 spans 15 amino acids. Germline CDR1 reads LNHNV; CDR2 reads YYDKDF (reference sequence). The CDR3: CATSTDLQGLYGYTF. The CDR3 DNA is TGTGCCACCAGCACCGACCTGCAGGGGCTCTATGGCTACACCTTC.

Details on this clone: The junction does not match germline at one end; this may be a read error. This rearrangement joins TRBV18 to TRBJ2-6, with 8 bases fitting TRBD2. Germline-derived CDR1 and CDR2 are KGHSH and LQKENI. The CDR3 contains 16 residues. CDR3 bases: TGTGCCAGCTCACCTTTCGGGGGGGCTGGGGCCAACGTCCTGGCTTTC. Translating gives CASSPFGGAGANVLAF.

This clone showed up just a few times. V gene TRBV19 combines with J gene TRBJ2-1, with a possible D match to TRBD1 (6 bases). Germline V CDR1 and CDR2: LNHDA, SQIVND (reference sequence). The CDR3 runs to 16 residues. V was trimmed by 6 bases and J by 10 bases, leaving 25 bases between them. Here the CDR3 reads CASSLIGQPASGEQFF. DNA of the CDR3: TGTGCCAGTAGCCTTATCGGACAGCCTGCCTCAGGGGAGCAGTTCTTC.